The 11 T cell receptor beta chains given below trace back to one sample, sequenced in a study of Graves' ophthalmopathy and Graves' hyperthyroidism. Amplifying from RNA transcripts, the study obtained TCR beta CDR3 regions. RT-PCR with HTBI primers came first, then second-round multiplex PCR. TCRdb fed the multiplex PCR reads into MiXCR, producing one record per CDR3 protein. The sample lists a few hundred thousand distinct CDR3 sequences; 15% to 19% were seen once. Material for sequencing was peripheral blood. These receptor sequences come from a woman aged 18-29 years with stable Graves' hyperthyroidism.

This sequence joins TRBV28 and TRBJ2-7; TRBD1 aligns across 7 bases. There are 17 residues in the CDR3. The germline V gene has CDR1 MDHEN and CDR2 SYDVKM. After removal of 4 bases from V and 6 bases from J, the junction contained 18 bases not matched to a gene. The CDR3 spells CASSSQSSGTEGSEQYF. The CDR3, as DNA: TGTGCCAGCAGTTCCCAGTCCTCCGGGACAGAGGGCTCCGAGCAGTACTTC.

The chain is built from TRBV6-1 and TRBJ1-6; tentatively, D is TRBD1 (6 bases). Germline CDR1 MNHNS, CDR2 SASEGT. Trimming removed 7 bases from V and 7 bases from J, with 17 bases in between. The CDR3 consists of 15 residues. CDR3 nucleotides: TGTGCCAGCAACCAGCGAGGGGGAGGGAATTCACCCCTCCACTTT. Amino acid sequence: CASNQRGGGNSPLHF.

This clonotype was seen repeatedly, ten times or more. CDR3: CASSSPEGGNGELFF. The CDR3 DNA reads as TGTGCCAGCAGCTCCCCGGAAGGAGGAAACGGGGAGCTGTTTTTT. The V gene is TRBV7-3, the J gene TRBJ2-2, with D perhaps matching TRBD2 (5 bases). The V gene's germline CDR1 is SGHTA and CDR2 FQGTGA. This CDR3 has 15 amino acids. Trimming removed 4 bases at V and 7 bases at J, with 16 bases between.

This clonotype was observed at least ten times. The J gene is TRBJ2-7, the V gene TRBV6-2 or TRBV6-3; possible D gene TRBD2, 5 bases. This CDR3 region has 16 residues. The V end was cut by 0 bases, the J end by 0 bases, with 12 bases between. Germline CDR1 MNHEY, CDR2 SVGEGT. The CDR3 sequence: CASSYSTGFNSYEQYF. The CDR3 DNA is TGTGCCAGCAGTTACTCGACGGGGTTCAACTCCTACGAGCAGTACTTC.

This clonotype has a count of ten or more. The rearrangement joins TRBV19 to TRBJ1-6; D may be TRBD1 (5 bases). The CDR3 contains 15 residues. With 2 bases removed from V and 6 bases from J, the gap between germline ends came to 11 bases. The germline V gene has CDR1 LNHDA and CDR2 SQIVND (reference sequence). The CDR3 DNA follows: TGTGCCAGTAGTATATTCGGGGGGTTTAATTCACCCCTCCACTTT. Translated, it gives CASSIFGGFNSPLHF.

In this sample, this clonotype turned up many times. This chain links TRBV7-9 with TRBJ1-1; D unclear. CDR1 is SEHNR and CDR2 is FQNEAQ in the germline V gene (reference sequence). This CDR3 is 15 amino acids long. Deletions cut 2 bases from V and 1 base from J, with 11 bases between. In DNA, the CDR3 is TGTGCCAGCAGCTTATACCTTCAGGAGAACACTGAAGCTTTCTTT. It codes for CASSLYLQENTEAFF.

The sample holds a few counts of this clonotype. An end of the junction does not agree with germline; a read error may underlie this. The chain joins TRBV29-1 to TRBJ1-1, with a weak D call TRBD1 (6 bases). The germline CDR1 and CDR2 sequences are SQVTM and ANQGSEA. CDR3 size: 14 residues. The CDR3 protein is CSGGGGRVNTEALF. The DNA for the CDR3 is TGCAGCGGTGGAGGGGGAAGAGTGAACACTGAAGCTCTCTTT.

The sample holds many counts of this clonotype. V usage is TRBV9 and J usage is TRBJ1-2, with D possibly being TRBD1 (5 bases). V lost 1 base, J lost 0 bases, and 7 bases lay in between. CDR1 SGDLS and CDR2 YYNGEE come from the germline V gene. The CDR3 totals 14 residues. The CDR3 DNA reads TGTGCCAGCAGCGTATTGGGGGCTAACTATGGCTACACCTTC. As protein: CASSVLGANYGYTF.

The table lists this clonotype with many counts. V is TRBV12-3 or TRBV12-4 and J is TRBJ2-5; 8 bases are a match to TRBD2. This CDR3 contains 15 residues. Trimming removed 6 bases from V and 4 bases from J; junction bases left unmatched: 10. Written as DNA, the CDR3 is TGTGCCAGCAGCAGGCGGGGGGCCTTAGGAGAGACCCAGTACTTC. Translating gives CASSRRGALGETQYF.

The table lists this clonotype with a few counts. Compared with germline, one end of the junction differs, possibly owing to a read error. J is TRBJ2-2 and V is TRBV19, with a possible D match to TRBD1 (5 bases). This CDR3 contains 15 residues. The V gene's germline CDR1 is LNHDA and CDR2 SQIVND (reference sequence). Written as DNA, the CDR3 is TGTGCCAGTGGTATAAGGGGCTGGGACACCGGGGAGCTGTTTTTT. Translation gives CASGIRGWDTGELFF. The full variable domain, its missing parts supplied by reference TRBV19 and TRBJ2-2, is DGGITQSPKYLFRKEGQNVTLSCEQNLNHDAMYWYRQDPGQGLRLIYYSQIVNDFQKGDIAEGYSVSREKKESFPLTVTSAQKNPTAFYLCASGIRGWDTGELFFGEGSRLTVL.

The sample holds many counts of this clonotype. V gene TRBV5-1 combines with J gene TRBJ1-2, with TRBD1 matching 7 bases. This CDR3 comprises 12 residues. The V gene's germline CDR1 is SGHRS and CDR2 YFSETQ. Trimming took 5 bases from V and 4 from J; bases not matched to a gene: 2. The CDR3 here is CASRGDSYGYTF. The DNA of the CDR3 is TGCGCCAGCAGAGGGGACAGCTATGGCTACACCTTC.